Listed below are T cell receptor beta chains from one sample, sequenced in a study of blood T cell repertoires in COVID-19. Sequenced by immunoSEQ multiplex PCR; TCRdb stores in-frame clones only, minus some. Counted here are around 24,000 clones, around 86% occurring once; the ten biggest clones make up roughly a quarter. Sequenced sample: peripheral blood. The receptor source for this set is a human donor with active COVID-19. The donor label of this sample is uncertain. The CDR3 runs from the conserved cysteine through the conserved F or W. A D gene is named only where the DNA matches it firmly. Where a row states a size, it is once, few, many or the class of an expanded clone; other rows omit it.

TRBV4-1	few	TRBD1	TRBJ2-7	CASSQATGIEQYF	TGCGCCAGCAGCCAAGCGACAGGGATCGAGCAGTACTTC
TRBV28	NA	NA	TRBJ1-4	CASSFLQFNEKLFF	TGTGCCAGCAGTTTCTTGCAGTTTAATGAAAAACTGTTTTTT
TRBV11-2	few	NA	TRBJ2-7	CASSDTFGGGGIEQYF	TGTGCCAGCAGCGATACTTTTGGGGGAGGGGGGATCGAGCAGTACTTC
TRBV27	NA	TRBD1	TRBJ2-7	CASSTRTGGSYEQYF	TGTGCCAGCAGTACGAGGACAGGGGGGTCCTACGAGCAGTACTTC
TRBV5-1	NA	TRBD2	TRBJ2-5	CASSFMLAGGETQYF	TGCGCCAGCAGCTTTATGCTAGCGGGAGGAGAGACCCAGTACTTC
TRBV19	NA	NA	TRBJ1-2	CASSLDAAIYGYTF	TGTGCCAGTAGTCTAGACGCGGCGATCTATGGCTACACCTTC
TRBV29-1	once	NA	TRBJ2-3	CSVSKTSTDTQYF	TGCAGCGTTAGTAAGACTAGCACAGATACGCAGTATTTT
TRBV5-3	NA	TRBD2	TRBJ2-3	CARSSETSGRPDTQYF	TGTGCCAGAAGCTCAGAGACTAGCGGGAGACCAGATACGCAGTATTTT
TRBV7-3	NA	TRBD1	TRBJ1-2	CASSKRGQGEIGNYGYTF	TGTGCCAGCAGCAAGAGGGGGCAGGGGGAAATCGGGAACTATGGCTACACCTTC
TRBV7-9	few	NA	TRBJ2-7	CASSGGDTPLEQYF	TGTGCCAGCAGCGGGGGGGACACTCCCCTCGAGCAGTACTTC
TRBV6-1	once	TRBD2	TRBJ2-3	CASSDMAGDSSDTQYF	TGTGCCAGCAGTGATATGGCGGGAGATAGTTCAGATACGCAGTATTTT
TRBV6-6	few	NA	TRBJ1-1	CASSYEAGRNTEAFF	TGTGCCAGCAGTTACGAAGCAGGGCGGAACACTGAAGCTTTCTTT
TRBV7-9	NA	TRBD2	TRBJ2-3	CASSSGLAVTDTQYF	TGTGCCAGCAGCTCGGGACTAGCGGTGACAGATACGCAGTATTTT
TRBV9	once	NA	TRBJ1-5	CASSVDQGPNQPQHF	TGTGCCAGCAGCGTAGATCAGGGGCCAAATCAGCCCCAGCATTTT
TRBV3-1/TRBV3-2	NA	TRBD1	TRBJ1-5	CASSRDRANQPQHF	TGTGCCAGCAGCCGGGACAGGGCTAATCAGCCCCAGCATTTT
TRBV5-1	NA	NA	TRBJ2-7	CASSSTGQMSEQYF	TGCGCCAGCAGCTCCACGGGACAAATGTCTGAGCAGTACTTC
TRBV5-1	NA	NA	TRBJ2-2	CASSLRSQNTGELFF	TGCGCCAGCAGCCTAAGATCGCAGAACACCGGGGAGCTGTTTTTT
TRBV7-2	NA	TRBD1	TRBJ2-7	CASSLTGAYEQYF	TGTGCCAGCAGCTTGACAGGGGCGTACGAGCAGTACTTC
TRBV5-1	NA	NA	TRBJ2-3	CASSWRADTQYF	TGCGCCAGCAGCTGGAGGGCAGATACGCAGTATTTT
TRBV11-2	few	NA	TRBJ2-1	CASSSDEQFF	TGTGCCAGCAGCAGCGATGAGCAGTTCTTC
TRBV28	NA	NA	TRBJ2-5	CASSSGSVVTQYF	TGTGCCAGCAGTTCTGGGAGCGTGGTGACCCAGTACTTC
TRBV30	NA	TRBD1	TRBJ1-2	CAWSRAQLGTGGSYGYTF	TGTGCCTGGAGTCGAGCCCAACTAGGGACAGGGGGCTCCTATGGCTACACCTTC
TRBV14	NA	NA	TRBJ1-2	CASSQAVRAGYTF	TGTGCCAGCAGCCAAGCAGTCAGGGCCGGCTACACCTTC
TRBV5-4	NA	NA	TRBJ2-7	CASSLGSGRAVASYEQYF	TGTGCCAGCAGCTTGGGGTCGGGAAGAGCGGTAGCTTCCTACGAGCAGTACTTC
TRBV28	NA	TRBD2	TRBJ2-7	CASSVTGTSGYEQYF	TGTGCCAGCAGCGTGACCGGGACTAGCGGGTACGAGCAGTACTTC
TRBV11-2	NA	NA	TRBJ2-7	CASSLGTIPGPDYEQYF	TGTGCCAGCAGCTTAGGGACTATCCCGGGGCCCGATTACGAGCAGTACTTC
TRBV5-1	NA	TRBD1	TRBJ2-4	CASSMGQGGIQYF	TGCGCCAGCAGCATGGGACAGGGCGGCATTCAGTACTTC
TRBV7-9	NA	TRBD1	TRBJ2-2	CASSPGEGGWVNTGELFF	TGTGCCAGCAGCCCCGGTGAAGGGGGCTGGGTGAACACCGGGGAGCTGTTTTTT
TRBV5-1	NA	NA	TRBJ2-3	CASSLAISGASTDTQYF	TGCGCCAGCAGCTTGGCCATCAGCGGTGCTAGCACAGATACGCAGTATTTT
TRBV25-1	NA	NA	TRBJ1-2	CASSEPAGVYGYTF	TGTGCCAGCAGTGAACCGGCAGGGGTCTATGGCTACACCTTC
TRBV16	NA	TRBD2	TRBJ2-1	CASSRITGGSNEQFF	TGTGCCAGCAGCCGAATCACGGGAGGGAGCAATGAGCAGTTCTTC
TRBV6-5	NA	NA	TRBJ2-5	CASKRGGAETQYF	TGTGCCAGCAAGAGGGGGGGGGCAGAGACCCAGTACTTC
TRBV29-1	NA	TRBD1	TRBJ1-2	CSGTMGQGSYGYTF	TGCAGCGGAACCATGGGACAGGGATCCTATGGCTACACCTTC
TRBV5-8	NA	TRBD2	TRBJ2-1	CARGGVSYNEQFF	TGTGCCAGGGGGGGGGTCTCCTACAATGAGCAGTTCTTC
TRBV6-5	NA	NA	TRBJ1-6	CASTIRATTPLHF	TGTGCCAGCACCATCAGGGCCACCACACCCCTCCACTTT
TRBV9	once	NA	TRBJ1-2	CASSVEGASYGYTF	TGTGCCAGCAGCGTAGAAGGGGCTTCGTATGGCTACACCTTC
TRBV7-2	NA	NA	TRBJ2-1	CASRPTADGEQFF	TGTGCCAGCAGACCGACAGCCGACGGTGAGCAGTTCTTC
TRBV6-2/TRBV6-3	NA	NA	TRBJ2-2	CASSYHPPGTGELFF	TGTGCCAGCAGTTACCACCCCCCAGGCACCGGGGAGCTGTTTTTT
TRBV28	NA	NA	TRBJ1-3	CASTTAGLAGNTIYF	TGTGCCAGCACCACTGCAGGGTTAGCTGGAAACACCATATATTTT
TRBV2	NA	TRBD2	TRBJ2-2	CASRGLALNTGELFF	TGTGCCAGCAGGGGACTAGCCCTAAACACCGGGGAGCTGTTTTTT
TRBV6-2/TRBV6-3	NA	TRBD2	TRBJ2-4	CASSYLAGGLKNIQYF	TGTGCCAGCAGTTACCTAGCGGGAGGACTTAAAAACATTCAGTACTTC
TRBV7-9	NA	NA	TRBJ2-1	CASHPLQTGYNEQFF	TGTGCCAGCCACCCCCTCCAAACAGGTTACAATGAGCAGTTCTTC
TRBV4-1	once	TRBD2	TRBJ2-3	CASSQGSGAGVADTQYF	TGCGCCAGCAGCCAAGGCTCGGGAGCGGGGGTTGCAGATACGCAGTATTTT
TRBV28	NA	NA	TRBJ1-1	CASSLSFRAFF	TGTGCCAGCAGTTTATCTTTCCGGGCTTTCTTT
TRBV5-1	once	NA	TRBJ2-3	CASSPTLDPTRGHTQYF	TGCGCCAGCAGCCCGACGCTGGACCCGACTAGAGGGCATACGCAGTATTTT
TRBV6-5	NA	TRBD1	TRBJ1-4	CASRPTGQLNEKLFF	TGTGCCAGCAGGCCAACGGGACAGCTTAATGAAAAACTGTTTTTT
TRBV11-3	NA	NA	TRBJ2-5	CASSSWQSSHSDQYF	TGTGCCAGCAGTTCCTGGCAGAGCAGCCACAGTGACCAGTACTTC
TRBV7-2	NA	TRBD2	TRBJ2-7	CASSVAGGGSYEQYF	TGTGCCAGCAGCGTAGCGGGAGGGGGCTCCTACGAGCAGTACTTC
TRBV5-4	NA	TRBD2	TRBJ2-3	CASSFRLAGRTDTQYF	TGTGCCAGCAGCTTTAGATTAGCGGGCCGCACAGATACGCAGTATTTT
TRBV29-1	NA	TRBD2	TRBJ2-5	CSVVLAGEGETQYF	TGCAGCGTTGTACTAGCGGGAGAAGGAGAGACCCAGTACTTC
TRBV7-3	once	TRBD2	TRBJ2-1	CASSPAPPSSGRAPNEQFF	TGTGCCAGCAGCCCCGCTCCCCCTTCTAGCGGGAGGGCACCAAATGAGCAGTTCTTC
TRBV5-8	NA	NA	TRBJ2-3	CASSSLLNTQYF	TGTGCCAGCAGCTCCCTTCTAAATACGCAGTATTTT